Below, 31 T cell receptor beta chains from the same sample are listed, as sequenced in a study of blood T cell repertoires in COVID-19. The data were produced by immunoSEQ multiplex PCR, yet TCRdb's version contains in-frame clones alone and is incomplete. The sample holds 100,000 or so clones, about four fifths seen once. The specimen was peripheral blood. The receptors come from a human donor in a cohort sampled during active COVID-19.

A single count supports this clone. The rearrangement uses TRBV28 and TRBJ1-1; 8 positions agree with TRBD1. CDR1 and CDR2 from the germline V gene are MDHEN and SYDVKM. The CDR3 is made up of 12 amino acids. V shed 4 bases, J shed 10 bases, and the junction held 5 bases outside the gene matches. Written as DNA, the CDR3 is TGTGCCAGCAGTTCACAGGGGGACCGAGCTTTCTTT. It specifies CASSSQGDRAFF.

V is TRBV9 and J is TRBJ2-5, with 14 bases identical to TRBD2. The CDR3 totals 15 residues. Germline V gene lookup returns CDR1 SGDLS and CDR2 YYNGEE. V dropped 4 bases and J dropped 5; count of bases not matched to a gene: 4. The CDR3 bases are TGTGCCAGCAGCCAGACTAGCGGGGGGGGCGAGACCCAGTACTTC. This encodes CASSQTSGGGETQYF.

The CDR3 nucleotides read TGTGCCAGCAGTAGGAGGGGCACTAGCGGGAGCCCAGATACGCAGTATTTT. Its protein is CASSRRGTSGSPDTQYF. The chain is built from TRBV27 and TRBJ2-3; TRBD2 aligns across 11 bases. This CDR3 contains 17 residues. Germline assignment: CDR1 MNHEY and CDR2 SMNVEV (reference sequence). V gave up 5 bases and J gave up 4 bases; unmatched junction bases: 11.

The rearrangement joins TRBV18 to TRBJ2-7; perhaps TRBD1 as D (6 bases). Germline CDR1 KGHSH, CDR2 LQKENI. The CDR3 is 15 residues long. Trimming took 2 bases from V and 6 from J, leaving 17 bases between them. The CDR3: CASSPEAMRGGEQYF. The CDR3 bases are TGTGCCAGCTCACCAGAGGCCATGAGAGGGGGCGAGCAGTACTTC.

This chain's CDR3 is CASSLAPDRGDYGYTF. CDR3 nucleotide sequence: TGCGCCAGCAGCTTGGCCCCGGACAGGGGCGACTATGGCTACACCTTC. The J gene is TRBJ1-2, the V gene TRBV5-1; the match to TRBD1 covers 9 bases. This CDR3 spans 16 amino acids. The germline V gene has CDR1 SGHRS and CDR2 YFSETQ. The trim removed 0 bases at V and 3 bases at J, leaving 6 bases unmatched.

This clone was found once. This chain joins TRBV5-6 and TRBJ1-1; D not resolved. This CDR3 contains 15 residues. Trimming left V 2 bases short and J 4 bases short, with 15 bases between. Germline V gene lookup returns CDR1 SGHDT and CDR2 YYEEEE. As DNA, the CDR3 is TGTGCCAGCAGCTTCATGGGTCGGCGGTCCACTGAAGCTTTCTTT. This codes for CASSFMGRRSTEAFF.

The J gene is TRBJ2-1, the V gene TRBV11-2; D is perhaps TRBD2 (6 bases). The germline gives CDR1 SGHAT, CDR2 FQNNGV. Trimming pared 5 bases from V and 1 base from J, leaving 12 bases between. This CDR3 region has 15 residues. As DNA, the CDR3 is TGTGCCAGCAGCGGAGGGACCCCATCCTACAATGAGCAGTTCTTC. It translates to CASSGGTPSYNEQFF.

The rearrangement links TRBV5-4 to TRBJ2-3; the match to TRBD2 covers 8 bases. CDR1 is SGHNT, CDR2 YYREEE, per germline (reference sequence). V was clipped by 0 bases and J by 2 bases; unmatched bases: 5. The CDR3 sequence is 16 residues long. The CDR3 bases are TGTGCCAGCAGCTTGGCTGGCGGGGGGATCACAGATACGCAGTATTTT. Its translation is CASSLAGGGITDTQYF.

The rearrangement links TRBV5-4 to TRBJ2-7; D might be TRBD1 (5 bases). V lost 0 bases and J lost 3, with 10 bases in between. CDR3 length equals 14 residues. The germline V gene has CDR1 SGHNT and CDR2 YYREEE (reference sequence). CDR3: CASSLEGPYYEQYF. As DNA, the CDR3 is TGTGCCAGCAGCTTGGAGGGGCCCTACTACGAGCAGTACTTC. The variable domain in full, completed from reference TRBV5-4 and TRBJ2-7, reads ETGVTQSPTHLIKTRGQQVTLRCSSQSGHNTVSWYQQALGQGPQFIFQYYREEENGRGNFPPRFSGLQFPNYSSELNVNALELDDSALYLCASSLEGPYYEQYFGPGTRLTVT.

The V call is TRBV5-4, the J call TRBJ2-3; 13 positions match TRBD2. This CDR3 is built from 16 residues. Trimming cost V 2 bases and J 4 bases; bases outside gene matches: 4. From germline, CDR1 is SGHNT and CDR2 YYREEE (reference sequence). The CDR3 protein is CASSFSGLAGSDTQYF. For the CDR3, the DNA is TGTGCCAGCAGCTTTTCGGGACTAGCGGGGTCAGATACGCAGTATTTT.

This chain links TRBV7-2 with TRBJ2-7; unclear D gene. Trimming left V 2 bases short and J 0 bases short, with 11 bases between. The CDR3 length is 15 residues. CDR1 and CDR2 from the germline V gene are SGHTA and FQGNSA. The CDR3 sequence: CASSLMGRISYEQYF. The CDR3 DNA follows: TGTGCCAGCAGCTTAATGGGCAGGATCTCCTACGAGCAGTACTTC.

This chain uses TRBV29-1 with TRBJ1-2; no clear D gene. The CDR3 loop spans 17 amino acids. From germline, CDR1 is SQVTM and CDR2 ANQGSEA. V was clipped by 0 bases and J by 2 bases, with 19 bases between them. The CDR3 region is CSVEDSAWRVENYGYTF. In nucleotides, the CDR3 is TGCAGCGTTGAAGATTCGGCATGGAGGGTTGAAAACTATGGCTACACCTTC.

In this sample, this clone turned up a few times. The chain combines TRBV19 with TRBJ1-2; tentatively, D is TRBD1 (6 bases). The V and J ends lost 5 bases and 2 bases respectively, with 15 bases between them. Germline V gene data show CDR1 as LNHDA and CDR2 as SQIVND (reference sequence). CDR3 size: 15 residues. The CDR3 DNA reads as TGTGCCAGTAGTGAGGACAGTATGGCCAACTATGGCTACACCTTC. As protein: CASSEDSMANYGYTF.

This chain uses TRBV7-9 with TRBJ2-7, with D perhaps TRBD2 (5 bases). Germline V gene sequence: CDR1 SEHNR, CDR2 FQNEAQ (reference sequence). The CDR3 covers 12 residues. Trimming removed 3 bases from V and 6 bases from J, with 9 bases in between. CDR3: CASSFASREQYF. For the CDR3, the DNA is TGTGCCAGCAGCTTCGCTAGCCGCGAGCAGTACTTC.

CDR3 DNA: TGCGCCAGCAGCTTCCTTGGCAGGGTCAACGGAGAGACCCAGTACTTC. This codes for CASSFLGRVNGETQYF. The chain has TRBV5-1 and TRBJ2-5, with D perhaps TRBD1 (5 bases). Germline-derived CDR1 and CDR2 are SGHRS and YFSETQ. CDR3 size: 16 residues. The V gene lost 2 bases and the J gene lost 4 bases, with 18 bases spanning the gap.

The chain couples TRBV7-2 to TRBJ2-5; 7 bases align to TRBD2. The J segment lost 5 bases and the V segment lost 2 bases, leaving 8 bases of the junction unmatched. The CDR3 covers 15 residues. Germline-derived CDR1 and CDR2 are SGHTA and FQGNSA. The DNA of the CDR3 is TGTGCCAGCAGCTTAAACCGTGCCGGGAGGGAGACCCAGTACTTC. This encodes CASSLNRAGRETQYF.

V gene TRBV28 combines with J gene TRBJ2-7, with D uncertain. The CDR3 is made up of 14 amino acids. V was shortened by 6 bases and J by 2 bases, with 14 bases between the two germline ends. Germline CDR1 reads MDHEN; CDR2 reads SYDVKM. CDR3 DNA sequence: TGTGCCAGCAGACCGCCCGAGAAACCCTACGAGCAGTACTTC. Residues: CASRPPEKPYEQYF.

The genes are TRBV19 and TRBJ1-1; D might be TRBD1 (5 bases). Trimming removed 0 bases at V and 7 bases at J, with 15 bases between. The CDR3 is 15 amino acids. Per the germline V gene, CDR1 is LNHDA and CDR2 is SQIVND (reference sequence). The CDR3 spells CASSIDLGRAREAFF. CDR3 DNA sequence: TGTGCCAGTAGTATAGATCTTGGCAGGGCGCGTGAAGCTTTCTTT.

The CDR3 sequence: CASRRTGTGELFF. CDR3 nucleotides: TGTGCCAGCAGGAGGACAGGGACCGGGGAGCTGTTTTTT. The chain joins TRBV6-5 to TRBJ2-2; the match to TRBD1 covers 8 bases. The ends lost 6 bases at V and 5 bases at J; junction bases unmatched: 2. Germline V gene lookup returns CDR1 MNHEY and CDR2 SVGAGI. There are 13 residues in the CDR3.

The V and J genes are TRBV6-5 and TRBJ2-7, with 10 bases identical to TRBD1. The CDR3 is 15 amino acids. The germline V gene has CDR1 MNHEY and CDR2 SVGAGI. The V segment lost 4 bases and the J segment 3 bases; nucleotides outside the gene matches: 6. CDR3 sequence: CASSSPGQGIYEQYF. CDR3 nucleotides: TGTGCCAGCAGTTCCCCGGGACAGGGGATCTACGAGCAGTACTTC.

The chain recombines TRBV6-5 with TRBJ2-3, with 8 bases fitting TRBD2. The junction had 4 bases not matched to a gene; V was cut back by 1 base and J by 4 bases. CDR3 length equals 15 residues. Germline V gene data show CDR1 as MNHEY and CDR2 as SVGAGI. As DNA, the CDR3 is TGTGCCAGCAGTTACTGGACTAGCCCCCCAGATACGCAGTATTTT. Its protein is CASSYWTSPPDTQYF.

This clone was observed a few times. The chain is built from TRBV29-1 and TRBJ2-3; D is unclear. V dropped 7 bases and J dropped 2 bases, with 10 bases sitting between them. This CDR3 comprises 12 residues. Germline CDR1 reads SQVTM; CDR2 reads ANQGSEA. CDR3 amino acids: CSATTSTDTQYF. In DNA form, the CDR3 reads TGCAGCGCCACTACCTCCACAGATACGCAGTATTTT.

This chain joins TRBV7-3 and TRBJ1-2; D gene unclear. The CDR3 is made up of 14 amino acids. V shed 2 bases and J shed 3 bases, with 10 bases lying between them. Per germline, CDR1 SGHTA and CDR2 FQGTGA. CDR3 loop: CASSLAPGDYGYTF. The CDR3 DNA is TGTGCCAGCAGCTTAGCTCCGGGAGACTATGGCTACACCTTC.

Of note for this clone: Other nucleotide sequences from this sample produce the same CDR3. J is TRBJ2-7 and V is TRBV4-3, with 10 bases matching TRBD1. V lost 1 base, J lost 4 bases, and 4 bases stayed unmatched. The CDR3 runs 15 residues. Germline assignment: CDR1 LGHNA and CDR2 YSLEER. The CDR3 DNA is TGCGCCAGCAGCCAAGGGACAGGGGGAGGATACGAGCAGTACTTC. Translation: CASSQGTGGGYEQYF.

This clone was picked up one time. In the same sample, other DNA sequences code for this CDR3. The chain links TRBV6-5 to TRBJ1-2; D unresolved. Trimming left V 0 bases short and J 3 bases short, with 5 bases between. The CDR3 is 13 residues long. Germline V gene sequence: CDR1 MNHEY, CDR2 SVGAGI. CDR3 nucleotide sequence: TGTGCCAGCAGTTACTCGACTGACTATGGCTACACCTTC. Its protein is CASSYSTDYGYTF.

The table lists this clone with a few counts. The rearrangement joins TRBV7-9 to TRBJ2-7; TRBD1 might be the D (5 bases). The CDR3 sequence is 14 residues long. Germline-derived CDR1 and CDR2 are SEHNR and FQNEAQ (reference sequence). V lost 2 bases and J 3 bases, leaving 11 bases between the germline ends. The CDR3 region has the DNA TGTGCCAGCAGCTTACAGGGTACGGGCTACGAGCAGTACTTC. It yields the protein CASSLQGTGYEQYF.

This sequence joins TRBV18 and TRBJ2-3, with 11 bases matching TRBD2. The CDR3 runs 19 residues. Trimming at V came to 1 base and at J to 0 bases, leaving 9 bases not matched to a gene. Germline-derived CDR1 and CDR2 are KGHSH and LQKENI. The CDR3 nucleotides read TGTGCCAGCTCACCACGCCTAGCGGGAGGCCCCCGTAGCACAGATACGCAGTATTTT. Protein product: CASSPRLAGGPRSTDTQYF.

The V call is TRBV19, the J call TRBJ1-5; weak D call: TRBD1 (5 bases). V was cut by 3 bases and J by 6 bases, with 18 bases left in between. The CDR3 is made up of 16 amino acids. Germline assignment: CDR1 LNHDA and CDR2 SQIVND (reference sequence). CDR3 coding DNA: TGTGCCAGTAGTATGAGGGACCGGGGACTAGGTCAGCCCCAGCATTTT. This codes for CASSMRDRGLGQPQHF.

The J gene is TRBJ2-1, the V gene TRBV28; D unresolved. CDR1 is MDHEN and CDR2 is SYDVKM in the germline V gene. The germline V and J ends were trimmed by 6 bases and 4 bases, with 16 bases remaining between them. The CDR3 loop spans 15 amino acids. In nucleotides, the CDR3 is TGTGCCAGCAGCCGAAGCCAGCGCCCTTACAATGAGCAGTTCTTC. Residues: CASSRSQRPYNEQFF.

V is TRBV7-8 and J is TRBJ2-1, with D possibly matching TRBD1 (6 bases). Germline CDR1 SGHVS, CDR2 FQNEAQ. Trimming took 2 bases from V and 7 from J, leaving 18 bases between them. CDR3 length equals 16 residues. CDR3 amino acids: CASSLPVQGMRNEQFF. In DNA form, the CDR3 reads TGTGCCAGCAGCTTACCAGTCCAGGGGATGCGAAATGAGCAGTTCTTC.

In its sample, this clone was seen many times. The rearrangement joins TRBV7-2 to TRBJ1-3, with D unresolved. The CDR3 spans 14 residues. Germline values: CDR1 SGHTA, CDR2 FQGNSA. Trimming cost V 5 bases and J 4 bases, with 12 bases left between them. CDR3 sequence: CASSLDYIGNTIYF. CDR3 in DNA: TGTGCCAGCAGCCTGGACTACATCGGAAACACCATATATTTT. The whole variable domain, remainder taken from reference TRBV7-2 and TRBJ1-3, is GAGVSQSPSNKVTEKGKDVELRCDPISGHTALYWYRQSLGQGLEFLIYFQGNSAPDKSGLPSDRFSAERTGGSVSTLTIQRTQQEDSAVYLCASSLDYIGNTIYFGEGSWLTVV.